The present entry profiles one T cell receptor beta chain with its context. Using immunoSEQ multiplex PCR, the repertoire was profiled, and TCRdb retains in-frame clones only, with some absent. Here the sample spans approximately 290,000 clones, around 90% being singletons. In assigning cohorts, the study relied on participant-reported clinical history. The CDR3 covers 16 residues. Germline V gene lookup returns CDR1 MDHEN and CDR2 SYDVKM. Germline trimming cut 3 bases from V and 6 bases from J; bases unmatched to any gene: 7. The source of the sample is a study of blood T cell repertoires in COVID-19. The wider study: Sites across the United States, Italy and Spain contributed samples from acute and convalescent COVID-19.

The rearrangement links TRBV28 to TRBJ2-1; 11 nucleotides match TRBD2. The sequenced material came from PBMCs or T cells enriched from blood (not recorded which). The origin of this receptor is a woman between 25 and 40 years old who had recovered from COVID-19. The DNA for the CDR3 is TGTGCCAGCAGTTTGACTAGCGGGACCCAGGCCAATGAGCAGTTCTTC. Amino acid sequence: CASSLTSGTQANEQFF.